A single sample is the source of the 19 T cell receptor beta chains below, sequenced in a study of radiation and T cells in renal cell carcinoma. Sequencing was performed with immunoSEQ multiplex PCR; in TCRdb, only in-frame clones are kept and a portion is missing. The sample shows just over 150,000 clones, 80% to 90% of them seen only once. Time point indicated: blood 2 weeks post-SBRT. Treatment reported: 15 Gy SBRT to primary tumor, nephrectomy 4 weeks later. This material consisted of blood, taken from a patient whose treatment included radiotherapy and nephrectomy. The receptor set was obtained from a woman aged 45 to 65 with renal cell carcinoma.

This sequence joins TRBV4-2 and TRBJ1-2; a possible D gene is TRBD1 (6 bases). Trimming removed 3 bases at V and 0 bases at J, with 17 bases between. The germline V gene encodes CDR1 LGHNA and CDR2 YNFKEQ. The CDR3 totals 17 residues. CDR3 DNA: TGTGCCAGCAGCCAGCCCGACCGGGGGCAGGCTAACTATGGCTACACCTTC. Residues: CASSQPDRGQANYGYTF.

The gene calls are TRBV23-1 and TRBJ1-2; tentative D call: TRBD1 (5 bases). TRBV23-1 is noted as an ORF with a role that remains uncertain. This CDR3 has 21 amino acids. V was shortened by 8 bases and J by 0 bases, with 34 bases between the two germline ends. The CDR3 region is CASEQWWADQKRGRANYGYTF. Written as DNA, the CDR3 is TGCGCCAGCGAGCAGTGGTGGGCGGATCAAAAAAGGGGCAGAGCTAACTATGGCTACACCTTC.

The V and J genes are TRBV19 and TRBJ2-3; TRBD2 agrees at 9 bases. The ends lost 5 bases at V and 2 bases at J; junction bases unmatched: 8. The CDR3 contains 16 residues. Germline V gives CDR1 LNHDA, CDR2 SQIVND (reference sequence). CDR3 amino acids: CASSAMTSGYTDTQYF. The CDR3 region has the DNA TGTGCCAGTAGTGCAATGACTAGCGGTTACACAGATACGCAGTATTTT. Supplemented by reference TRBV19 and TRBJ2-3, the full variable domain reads DGGITQSPKYLFRKEGQNVTLSCEQNLNHDAMYWYRQDPGQGLRLIYYSQIVNDFQKGDIAEGYSVSREKKESFPLTVTSAQKNPTAFYLCASSAMTSGYTDTQYFGPGTRLTVL.

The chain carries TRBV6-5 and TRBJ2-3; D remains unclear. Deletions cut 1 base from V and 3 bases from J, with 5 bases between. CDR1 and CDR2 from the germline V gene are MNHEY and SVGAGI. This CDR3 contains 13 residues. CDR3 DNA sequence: TGTGCCAGCAGTTACTATCCGACAGATACGCAGTATTTT. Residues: CASSYYPTDTQYF.

The CDR3 region is CASSSSGPEETQYF. CDR3 in DNA: TGTGCCAGCAGCTCCTCCGGGCCGGAGGAGACCCAGTACTTC. The chain carries TRBV11-1 and TRBJ2-5; D is unresolved. The V end was cut by 4 bases, the J end by 5 bases, with 14 bases between. The CDR3 spans 14 residues. Per germline, CDR1 SGHAT and CDR2 FQDESV (reference sequence).

This CDR3 reads CASRQEGVDGYTF. The CDR3 region has the DNA TGTGCCAGCAGGCAAGAAGGGGTAGATGGCTACACCTTC. The rearrangement joins TRBV2 to TRBJ1-2, with D perhaps TRBD1 (5 bases). V lost 6 bases and J 6 bases, leaving 14 bases between the germline ends. This CDR3 has 13 amino acids. Germline CDR1 reads SNHLY; CDR2 reads FYNNEI.

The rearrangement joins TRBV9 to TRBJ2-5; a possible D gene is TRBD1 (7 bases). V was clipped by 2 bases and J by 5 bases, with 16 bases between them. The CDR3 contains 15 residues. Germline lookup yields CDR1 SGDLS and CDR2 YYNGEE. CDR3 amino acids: CASSVAGGTRETQYF. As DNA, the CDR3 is TGTGCCAGCAGCGTCGCAGGGGGGACAAGGGAGACCCAGTACTTC.

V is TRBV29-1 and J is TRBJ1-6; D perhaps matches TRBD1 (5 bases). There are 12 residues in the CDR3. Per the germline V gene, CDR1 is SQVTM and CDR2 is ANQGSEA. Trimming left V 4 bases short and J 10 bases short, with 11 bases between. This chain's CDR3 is CSVGQPGSPLHF. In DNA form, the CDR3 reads TGCAGCGTTGGACAGCCAGGGTCACCCCTCCACTTT.

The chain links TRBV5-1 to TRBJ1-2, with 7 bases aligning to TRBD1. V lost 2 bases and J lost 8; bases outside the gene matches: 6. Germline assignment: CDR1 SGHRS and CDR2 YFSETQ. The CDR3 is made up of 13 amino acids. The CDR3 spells CASSFTGEGGYTF. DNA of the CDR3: TGCGCCAGCAGCTTTACAGGGGAGGGAGGCTACACCTTC.

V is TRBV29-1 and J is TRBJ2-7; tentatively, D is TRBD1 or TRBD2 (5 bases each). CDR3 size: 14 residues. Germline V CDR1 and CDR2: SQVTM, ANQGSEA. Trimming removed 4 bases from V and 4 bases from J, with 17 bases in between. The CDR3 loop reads CSVGGLGGRYEQYF. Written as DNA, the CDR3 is TGCAGCGTTGGGGGGTTAGGAGGCAGATACGAGCAGTACTTC.

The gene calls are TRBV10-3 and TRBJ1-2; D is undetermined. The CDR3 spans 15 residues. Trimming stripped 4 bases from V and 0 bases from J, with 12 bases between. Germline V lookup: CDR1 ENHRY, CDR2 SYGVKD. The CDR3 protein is CAISGSALANYGYTF. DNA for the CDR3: TGTGCCATCAGTGGGTCGGCCCTTGCTAACTATGGCTACACCTTC.

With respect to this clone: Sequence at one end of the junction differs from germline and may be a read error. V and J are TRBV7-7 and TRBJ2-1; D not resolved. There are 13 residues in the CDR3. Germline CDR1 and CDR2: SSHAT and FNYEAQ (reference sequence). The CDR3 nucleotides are TGTGCTAGCAGCCCCACGAGGTTCCATGAGCAGTTCTTC. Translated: CASSPTRFHEQFF.

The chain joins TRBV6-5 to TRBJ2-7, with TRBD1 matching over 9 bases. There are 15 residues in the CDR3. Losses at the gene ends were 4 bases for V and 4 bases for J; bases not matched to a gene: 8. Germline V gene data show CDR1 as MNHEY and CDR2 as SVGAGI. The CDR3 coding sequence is TGTGCCAGCAGTTTCAACCCGGGACAGGGATACGAGCAGTACTTC. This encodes CASSFNPGQGYEQYF.

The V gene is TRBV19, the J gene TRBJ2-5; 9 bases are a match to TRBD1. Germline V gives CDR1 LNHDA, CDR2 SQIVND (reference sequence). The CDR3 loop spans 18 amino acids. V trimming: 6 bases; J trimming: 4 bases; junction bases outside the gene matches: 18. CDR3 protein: CASSTLRRSGTGPETQYF. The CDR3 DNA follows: TGTGCCAGTAGCACTCTAAGGAGATCCGGGACAGGGCCAGAGACCCAGTACTTC.

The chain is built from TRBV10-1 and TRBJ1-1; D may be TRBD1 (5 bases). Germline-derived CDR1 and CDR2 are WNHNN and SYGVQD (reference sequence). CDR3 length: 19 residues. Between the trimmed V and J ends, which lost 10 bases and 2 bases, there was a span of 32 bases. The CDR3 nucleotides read TGCGCCACCCTCCAGTTTAGAAGTCGGGACCGGAGGCCAAACACTGAAGCTTTCTTT. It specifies CATLQFRSRDRRPNTEAFF.

CDR3 DNA sequence: TGTGCCAGCAGTTACTTGGGGATTACTAACTATGGCTACACCTTC. Encoded protein: CASSYLGITNYGYTF. The chain links TRBV6-6 to TRBJ1-2, with unresolved D. The CDR3 contains 15 residues. From germline, CDR1 is MNHNY and CDR2 SVGAGI (reference sequence). V was shortened by 1 base and J by 0 bases, with 9 bases between the two germline ends.

The CDR3 DNA reads TGTGCCAGCAGCCAAGGAGGTGGAGATATCAAGCAGTACTTC. This encodes CASSQGGGDIKQYF. The rearrangement uses TRBV14 and TRBJ2-7; D unclear. The CDR3 contains 14 residues. Germline loops: CDR1 SGHDN, CDR2 FVKESK. Trimming cost V 1 base and J 8 bases, with 15 bases left between them. Together with reference TRBV14 and TRBJ2-7, the CDR3 gives the full variable domain: EAGVTQFPSHSVIEKGQTVTLRCDPISGHDNLYWYRRVMGKEIKFLLHFVKESKQDESGMPNNRFLAERTGGTYSTLKVQPAELEDSGVYFCASSQGGGDIKQYFGPGTRLTVT.

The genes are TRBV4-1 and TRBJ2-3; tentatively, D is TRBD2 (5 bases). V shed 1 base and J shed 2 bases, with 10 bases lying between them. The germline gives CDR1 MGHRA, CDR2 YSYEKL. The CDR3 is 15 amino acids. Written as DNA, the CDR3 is TGCGCCAGCAGCCAAGGGCTAGCCGACACAGATACGCAGTATTTT. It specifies CASSQGLADTDTQYF.

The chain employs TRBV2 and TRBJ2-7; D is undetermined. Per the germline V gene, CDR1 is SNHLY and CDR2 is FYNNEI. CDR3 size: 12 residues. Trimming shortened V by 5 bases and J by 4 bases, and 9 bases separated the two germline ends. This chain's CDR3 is CASSRVGYEQYF. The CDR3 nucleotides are TGTGCCAGCAGTAGAGTGGGGTACGAGCAGTACTTC.